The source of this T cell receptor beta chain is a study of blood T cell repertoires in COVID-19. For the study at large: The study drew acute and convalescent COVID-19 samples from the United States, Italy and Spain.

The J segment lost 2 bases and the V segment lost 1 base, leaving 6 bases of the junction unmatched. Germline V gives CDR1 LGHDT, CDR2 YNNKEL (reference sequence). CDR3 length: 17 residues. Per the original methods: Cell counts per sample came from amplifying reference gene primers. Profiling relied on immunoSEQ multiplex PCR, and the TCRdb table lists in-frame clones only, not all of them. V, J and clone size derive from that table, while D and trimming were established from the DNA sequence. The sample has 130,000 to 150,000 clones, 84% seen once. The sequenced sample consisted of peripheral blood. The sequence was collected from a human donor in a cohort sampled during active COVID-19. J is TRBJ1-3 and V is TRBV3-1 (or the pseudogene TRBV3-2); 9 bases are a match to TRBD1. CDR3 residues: CASSQGRRDRAGNTIYF. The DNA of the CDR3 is TGTGCCAGCAGCCAAGGCCGCCGGGACAGGGCTGGAAACACCATATATTTT.